The 13 T cell receptor beta chains below all came from one sample that was sequenced in a study of blood T cell repertoires in COVID-19. The repertoire was sequenced with immunoSEQ multiplex PCR; TCRdb's copy has only in-frame clones and lacks some. The profile covers about 380,000 clones, with around 84% appearing a single time and 0.85% to 1.3% taken by the ten largest. Source material: peripheral blood. The source of these receptors is a human donor with acute or convalescent COVID-19. The donor label of this sample is uncertain.

This clone was observed a handful of times. This chain links TRBV5-1 with TRBJ1-1; the D is unclear. In germline, CDR1 is SGHRS, CDR2 YFSETQ. The CDR3 extends over 14 amino acids. Deletions cut 0 bases from V and 7 bases from J, with 13 bases between. CDR3 DNA sequence: TGCGCCAGCAGCTTGGACTCTAGAAACTTTGAAGCTTTCTTT. As protein: CASSLDSRNFEAFF.

This rearrangement joins TRBV6-5 to TRBJ1-2, with 9 bases fitting TRBD1. Germline V gene lookup returns CDR1 MNHEY and CDR2 SVGAGI. The CDR3 spans 14 residues. J gave up 7 bases and V 6 bases, and 9 bases lay outside the gene matches. This CDR3 is CASSTGGQGIGYTF. CDR3 sequence (DNA): TGTGCCAGCAGCACCGGGGGACAGGGTATTGGCTACACCTTC.

The chain couples TRBV19 to TRBJ1-2; D possibly corresponds to TRBD1 (6 bases). V dropped 6 bases and J dropped 3 bases, with 8 bases sitting between them. This CDR3 has 12 residues. Germline CDR1 is LNHDA and CDR2 is SQIVND (reference sequence). CDR3 nucleotide sequence: TGTGCCAGTAGACCAGGGGACTATGGCTACACCTTC. Protein: CASRPGDYGYTF.

The chain couples TRBV7-8 to TRBJ2-2, with D possibly being TRBD2 (5 bases). V was pared by 4 bases and J by 1 base, with 13 bases between. CDR1 and CDR2 from the germline V gene are SGHVS and FQNEAQ. The CDR3 contains 16 residues. The CDR3: CASSYTLARNTGELFF. DNA of the CDR3: TGTGCCAGCAGCTACACCCTAGCAAGGAACACCGGGGAGCTGTTTTTT.

V is TRBV5-1 and J is TRBJ2-7; the match to TRBD1 covers 9 bases. Germline CDR1 and CDR2: SGHRS and YFSETQ. The ends lost 7 bases at V and 4 bases at J; junction bases unmatched: 9. The CDR3 runs 14 residues. The CDR3 sequence is CASGTTGGAYEQYF. The CDR3 region has the DNA TGCGCCAGCGGAACGACAGGGGGTGCGTACGAGCAGTACTTC.

This clone appeared a single time. V usage is TRBV5-1 and J usage is TRBJ2-7, with D possibly matching TRBD1 (7 bases). This CDR3 comprises 17 residues. The germline V gene encodes CDR1 SGHRS and CDR2 YFSETQ. Deletions cut 0 bases from V and 5 bases from J, with 21 bases between. CDR3 sequence: CASSLGIAAGGSDEQYF. CDR3 nucleotide sequence: TGCGCCAGCAGCTTGGGTATAGCGGCAGGGGGATCGGACGAGCAGTACTTC.

Only a few counts were recorded for this clone. CDR3 DNA: TGTGCCAGCAGCATTAAGGGGTCCGAAGCTTTCTTT. It yields the protein CASSIKGSEAFF. V and J are TRBV7-9 and TRBJ1-1, with a weak D call TRBD1 (5 bases). Germline V gene sequence: CDR1 SEHNR, CDR2 FQNEAQ (reference sequence). This CDR3 comprises 12 residues. Trimming took off 5 bases at V and 8 bases at J, with 12 bases between the two ends. Full variable domain (remainder filled in from reference TRBV7-9 and TRBJ1-1): DTGVSQNPRHKITKRGQNVTFRCDPISEHNRLYWYRQTLGQGPEFLTYFQNEAQLEKSRLLSDRFSAERPKGSFSTLEIQRTEQGDSAMYLCASSIKGSEAFFGQGTRLTVV.

The J gene is TRBJ1-6, the V gene TRBV21-1; the table's D call TRBD1 went unverified against the DNA. TRBV21-1 is designated a pseudogene. This CDR3 spans 21 amino acids. Here the CDR3 DNA reads TGTGCCAGCAGCAAAAGGGGACGACCGGGACAGGGGATCCATACTAATTCACCCCTCCACTTT. Translation gives CASSKRGRPGQGIHTNSPLHF.

V is TRBV24-1 and J is TRBJ1-2; D gene uncertain. This CDR3 has 13 residues. Germline V CDR1 and CDR2: KGHDR, SFDVKD. V was cut by 4 bases and J by 2 bases, with 7 bases left in between. CDR3 in DNA: TGTGCCACCAGTGAATCGACAAACTATGGCTACACCTTC. Protein product: CATSESTNYGYTF.

Only a few counts were recorded for this clone. The V gene is TRBV3-1 (or the pseudogene TRBV3-2), the J gene TRBJ1-2, with 7 bases matching TRBD1. J lost 4 bases, V lost 5 bases, and 4 bases had no gene match. CDR1 and CDR2 from the germline V gene are LGHDT and YNNKEL (reference sequence). CDR3 length equals 13 residues. Here the CDR3 reads CASSEGGRYGYTF. The CDR3 DNA follows: TGTGCCAGCAGCGAAGGGGGCCGCTATGGCTACACCTTC.

This chain links TRBV5-4 with TRBJ1-2, with 9 bases fitting TRBD1. CDR1 and CDR2 from the germline V gene are SGHNT and YYREEE (reference sequence). Germline trimming cut 3 bases from V and 6 bases from J; bases unmatched to any gene: 9. The CDR3 runs to 15 residues. Written as DNA, the CDR3 is TGTGCCAGCAGCTCACCCGGACAGGGGTGGGATGGCTACACCTTC. This encodes CASSSPGQGWDGYTF.

The chain couples TRBV19 to TRBJ1-2; no reliable D call. This CDR3 is built from 12 residues. With 3 bases removed from V and 5 bases from J, the gap between germline ends came to 7 bases. Germline V gene sequence: CDR1 LNHDA, CDR2 SQIVND (reference sequence). As DNA, the CDR3 is TGTGCCAGTAGTATTAGGAGTTATGGCTACACCTTC. The encoded protein is CASSIRSYGYTF.

V usage is TRBV5-1 and J usage is TRBJ1-2; D gene ambiguous. CDR1 and CDR2 (germline): SGHRS, YFSETQ. CDR3 length: 17 residues. The V end was cut by 4 bases, the J end by 1 base, with 20 bases between. As DNA, the CDR3 is TGCGCCAGCAGCCCGAGTTACCGACTCAGAAATAACTATGGCTACACCTTC. Residues: CASSPSYRLRNNYGYTF. Full variable domain (rest looked up from reference TRBV5-1 and TRBJ1-2): KAGVTQTPRYLIKTRGQQVTLSCSPISGHRSVSWYQQTPGQGLQFLFEYFSETQRNKGNFPGRFSGRQFSNSRSEMNVSTLELGDSALYLCASSPSYRLRNNYGYTFGSGTRLTVV.